This record concerns one TCR beta chain sequence. This clone came up once. Its antigen target is currently unknown. No per-base quality is available; no much larger clone lies one base away. The cohort comprised 710 or so healthy bone marrow donors. At the time of sampling, all cohort members were nominally healthy, though unrecorded immune exposures were likely present. The donor was CMV seronegative and belonged to the group of 320 or so seronegative cohort members. Every donor gave a peripheral blood sample, and the peripheral blood mononuclear cells from that sample were used for TCR beta sequencing. The Qiagen DNeasy Blood Extraction Kit was used to extract genomic DNA from the blood cell samples. The sample is drawn from a study of cytomegalovirus exposure and HLA in healthy donors (TCRdb year 2017). Looking at the study overall: According to an earlier analysis of several hundred of the donors, about 170 million T cells yielded roughly 100 million unique TCR beta sequences and around 280 Gb of sequence data. An early release that covered about 600 HLA-typed donors contained around 330 gigabases of sequencing data and tens of millions of unique TCR sequences. Of the 300 to 450 genotyped donors, roughly 80% fell in the genetic ancestry cluster associated with self-reported Caucasian donors. The study aimed to test whether cataloging public T cell receptors could reveal signatures of past pathogen exposure. The study profiled the T cell repertoires of hundreds of subjects by immunosequencing and related them to cytomegalovirus serostatus. Along with the approximately 620-subject first cohort, a separate validation cohort of roughly 110 different subjects was used. To predict cytomegalovirus infection status, the study brought together high-throughput TCR immunosequencing, statistical association of individual TCRs with disease status, and machine learning. In a later analysis, previously published TCR beta repertoires from some 640 donors were re-analyzed and high-resolution HLA genotyping was added so that TCR occurrence patterns could be studied. The later analysis used no new phenotypic data to find candidate immune exposures, relying instead on TCR beta sequences and their occurrence across donors. To decide whether each TCR beta V gene segment behaved as functional or pseudogenic, an earlier analysis of some 580 of the donors relied on high-throughput TCR beta sequencing. Donor age, sex, ethnicity and CMV serostatus were compiled alongside the repertoire data. A later genetic analysis took genome-wide SNP genotypes for about 55% of the roughly 700 donors and used that subset as a discovery cohort. Every discovery cohort repertoire had been produced on one sequencing platform. Class I and class II HLA loci were covered by the typing at four-digit resolution. Typing coverage varied by locus: roughly 629-630 donors for A, B, C, DRB1 and DQB1; 522 for DQA1; more than 600 for DPA1; 400 to 480 for DPB1. Four to six DR-DQ haplotypes were handled as single units for association and clustering because linkage in the cohort was strong. Among about 370 genotyped donors of the cohort, an average of approximately 200,000 unique TCR beta nucleotide sequences was sequenced per donor, of which about 19% were non-productive. Paper-wide results and their limitations: A further reported finding was that TCR beta sequences accurately predicted the HLA-A and HLA-B alleles for most subjects in the first cohort. V-gene and J-gene trimming of TCR beta chains was associated with a missense DCLRE1C variant in a later genetic analysis, and the association was replicated in an independent cohort. Linkage disequilibrium might explain the correlated functional status among segregating V segments, but an unknown experimental factor could not be excluded. Because counts were too low, about 17 rarely observed V segments, including chromosome 9 orphons, were excluded from the earlier analysis of several hundred of the donors. Because some donors lacked HLA typing at each locus, the association tests relied only on the typed subset. Presence/absence analyses assumed roughly uniform sequencing depth across donors, an assumption that may not hold. The study gave a list of about 170 TCR beta chains associated with cytomegalovirus. Several of the top co-occurrence clusters appeared to be linked to parvovirus B19, influenza, CMV and Epstein-Barr virus, according to a later analysis. Cytomegalovirus status was reported to be diagnosed by the classifier with high specificity and sensitivity in both the original and validation cohorts. A group of highly shared sequence variants was considered likely to be a technical artifact of the sequencing pipeline. The authors suggested that the approach could potentially be generalized to other disease states and immunological phenotypes. The cohort was sequenced for TCR beta chains only, and without alpha or paired-chain data the features that could be detected were limited. Strong co-occurrence of HLA alleles, especially DR and DQ, made assigning TCR associations to individual alleles difficult. While some public TCRs were present in many individuals, most TCR sequences turned up only very rarely across donors. A later analysis found that TCR association rates varied across HLA loci, with DRB1 alleles showing the most associated TCRs and HLA-C alleles the fewest. A later analysis associated some 17,000 TCR beta sequences with specific HLA alleles at a false discovery rate of 0.05. In vitro tests confirmed that three of the cytomegalovirus-associated TCR beta chains recognize cytomegalovirus antigens. In a later analysis, most CMV-associated TCR beta chains were found to appear HLA-restricted, with HLA associations seemingly driven largely by CMV exposure. A later analysis found that HLA-associated TCR beta chains were more clonally expanded and had lower generation probabilities than equally common non-associated chains. According to a later genetic analysis, donors in an Asian-associated ancestry cluster had fewer N-insertions in productive TCRs than the roughly 670-donor mean. An earlier analysis of 587 of the donors showed that most TCR beta V segments appeared in productive rearrangements either about 90% or about 30% of the time, which broadly matched IMGT annotations. Immune exposure information for the cohort was limited to CMV serostatus.

To prepare the library, the immunoSEQ multiplex PCR assay was applied. For the multiplex PCR, a mixture combining 60 forward primers for TCR Vbeta segments and 13 reverse primers for TCR Jbeta segments was used. Amplification of the CDR3 region of rearranged TCR beta genes was performed with a multiplex PCR assay on genomic DNA. The amplified TCR beta libraries were sequenced on the Illumina HiSeq System as 87-base-pair reads. Per the source publication's procedure: A later analysis tallied around 82 million unique TCR beta chains across the 640 or so repertoires, and some 10 million of those chains were shared by two or more donors. Raw reads were error-corrected and collapsed into unique sequences with a nearest-neighbor algorithm that merged closely related sequences to remove PCR and sequencing errors. V, D and J gene segments were assigned by aligning CDR3 sequences to IMGT reference sequences. For a sequence to be retained, at least a six-nucleotide match to both a V gene segment and a J gene segment was required. Rearrangements were called productive when the CDR3 lacked stop codons and stayed in frame with V and J; all others were non-productive. CDR3 was defined according to IMGT convention as the region running from the second conserved V-encoded cysteine to the conserved J-encoded phenylalanine. The earlier analysis of 500 to 600 of the donors excluded sequences that lacked an unambiguous match to a single V gene segment. An earlier analysis of 587 of the donors classified V segments as functional when productive rearrangements were above 56.7% and as segregating when the standard deviation between donors was above 5%. To diagnose cytomegalovirus status from the catalog of TCR beta chain sequences, a statistical classification framework was built. A later analysis assigned V and J genes by comparing TCR nucleotide sequences with IMGT/GENE-DB human TR gene sequences. In a later analysis, CDR3 sequences and most-parsimonious VDJ recombination scenarios were assigned using the TCRdist pipeline. In a later analysis, every TCR beta chain was defined by the combination of its CDR3 amino acid sequence and its V-gene family, and reads without a unique V-gene family were dropped. In a later analysis, nearly 600 highly shared, low-generation-probability nucleotide sequences were removed to address suspected cross-contamination and a sequencing artifact. For each public chain, a later analysis derived a clonal expansion index from normalized ranks of inferred template counts within each repertoire. Generation probabilities in a later analysis came from a VDJ recombination model fitted to out-of-frame rearrangements, and those results were checked against IGoR. Hypergeometric tests were used in a later analysis to score TCR-TCR, TCR-HLA and TCR-CMV co-occurrence, with a repertoire-size bias correction applied to the TCR pairs. To estimate false discovery rates, a later analysis permuted the HLA or CMV assignments 20 times. In a later analysis, co-occurring TCRs were grouped using DBSCAN, and TCRdist sequence similarity was added for clustering within HLA-allele-positive subsets. For co-occurrence clustering, repertoires with fewer than 30,000 or more than 120,000 public chains were excluded, along with about five repertoires with anomalous nucleotide sharing. TCRdb stores this immuneACCESS table with in-frame sequences only. Part of the clones is absent; in the studies checked, under half of the shortfall reflects unresolved V genes, and no reason is known for the rest. That table is the source of V, J and clone size, and D and trimming were worked out from the DNA. The sample data list 150,000 to 200,000 clones, and roughly 79% of these were observed just once. Of the sample, 1.3% falls within the top ten clones.

Material: PBMCs. The TCR originated in a woman in her fifties or sixties in good health and CMV-seronegative.

Read as DNA, the sequence is TGCGCCAGCAGCCCTGGGGCTAGCGGGAGGGCGAAAAACATTCAGTACTTC. Its protein is CASSPGASGRAKNIQYF. The chain employs TRBV4-3 and TRBJ2-4, with 12 bases aligning to TRBD2. Trimming removed 4 bases from V and 4 bases from J; the gene matches leave 8 bases unexplained. CDR1 and CDR2, looked up from the germline V gene, are LGHNA and YSLEER. Including the terminal cysteine and phenylalanine, the CDR3 comprises 17 residues. Of the read, only the CDR3 DNA is kept; its 51 bases are in frame from base 1.